These 5 T cell receptor beta chains share one sample of origin, sequenced in a study of cytomegalovirus exposure and HLA in healthy donors. The PCR ran on 60 Vbeta and 13 Jbeta primers. Method: immunoSEQ multiplex PCR; TCRdb's copy keeps in-frame clones and lacks some. Of 75,000 to 90,000 clones in the sample, about 68% were seen once. The sequencing sample was made of PBMCs. The receptor source for this set is a young man in good health and CMV-seropositive.

This chain connects TRBV6-1 to TRBJ2-2, with D perhaps matching TRBD1 (5 bases). Germline CDR1 reads MNHNS; CDR2 reads SASEGT. The CDR3 extends over 13 amino acids. Trimming removed 3 bases from V and 3 bases from J, with 5 bases in between. CDR3 loop: CASSDRDTGELFF. The CDR3 nucleotides are TGTGCCAGCAGTGACAGGGACACCGGGGAGCTGTTTTTT.

The chain combines TRBV29-1 with TRBJ2-1; TRBD1 matches at 9 bases. Germline V gene lookup returns CDR1 SQVTM and CDR2 ANQGSEA. The CDR3 sequence is 13 residues long. The V and J ends lost 3 bases and 3 bases, in that order; junction bases with no gene match: 0. CDR3 region: CSVEGQGYNEQFF. CDR3 nucleotides: TGCAGCGTTGAGGGACAGGGCTACAATGAGCAGTTCTTC.

The chain has TRBV6-6 and TRBJ1-4, with 10 nucleotides matching TRBD1. This CDR3 is built from 16 residues. The ends lost 4 bases at V and 12 bases at J; junction bases unmatched: 14. Germline V CDR1 and CDR2: MNHNY, SVGAGI (reference sequence). The CDR3 coding sequence is TGTGCCAGCAGTTTTTATCTCGACAGGGGGCGAGAAGAACTGTTTTTT. Translation: CASSFYLDRGREELFF.

The table lists this clone with a count of one. V is TRBV7-9 and J is TRBJ1-5, with 9 bases aligning to TRBD1. The V gene end was trimmed by 5 bases and the J gene end by 4 bases; junction bases not matched to a gene: 6. The CDR3 is 15 amino acids. Germline-derived CDR1 and CDR2 are SEHNR and FQNEAQ (reference sequence). This CDR3 is CASSQGQGWNQPQHF. The CDR3 nucleotides read TGTGCCAGCAGCCAGGGACAGGGTTGGAATCAGCCCCAGCATTTT. Full variable domain (outside the CDR3, taken from reference TRBV7-9 and TRBJ1-5): DTGVSQNPRHKITKRGQNVTFRCDPISEHNRLYWYRQTLGQGPEFLTYFQNEAQLEKSRLLSDRFSAERPKGSFSTLEIQRTEQGDSAMYLCASSQGQGWNQPQHFGDGTRLSIL.

The gene calls are TRBV7-9 and TRBJ1-2; D gene unclear. Germline values: CDR1 SEHNR, CDR2 FQNEAQ (reference sequence). The V and J ends lost 4 bases and 3 bases respectively, with 9 bases between them. This CDR3 has 13 amino acids. CDR3 in DNA: TGTGCCAGCAGCTGGGGAGAGGACTATGGCTACACCTTC. Its protein is CASSWGEDYGYTF.